This section outlines one T cell receptor (beta chain) sequence together with its context. Its antigen is still unknown. This sample was included in a study of CD8 T cells in Susac syndrome. Study overall: At blood draw, Susac syndrome patients were therapy-naive, on corticosteroids, or on intravenous immunoglobulin alone. Points from the study as a whole: Expansion of clones was not seen in the CD4+ T cell repertoires of Susac syndrome.

Sequencing of TCR beta drew on CD8+ and CD4+ T cells from blood. A quantity of roughly 0.5 to 1 ug RNA underwent reverse transcription using random hexamers. Amplification of TCR beta CDR3 spanned 54 Vbeta and 13 Jbeta via immunoSEQ multiplex PCR. Using its own MiXCR run on the immunoSEQ multiplex PCR reads, TCRdb lists one record per CDR3 protein. The data show tens of thousands of distinct CDR3 sequences, just over 90% seen once. Trimming pared 7 bases from V and 2 bases from J, leaving 16 bases between. Per germline, CDR1 MDHEN and CDR2 SYDVKM. CDR3 length: 15 residues. The material sequenced was CD4+ T cells from PBMCs. This TCR was recovered from a human donor with Susac syndrome. The chain is built from TRBV28 and TRBJ2-3, with D perhaps TRBD2 (6 bases). CDR3 bases: TGTGCCAGCACCCTCGTTGGGGGGACCACAGATACGCAGTATTTT. It encodes CASTLVGGTTDTQYF. Together with reference TRBV28 and TRBJ2-3, the CDR3 gives the full variable domain: DVKVTQSSRYLVKRTGEKVFLECVQDMDHENMFWYRQDPGLGLRLIYFSYDVKMKEKGDIPEGYSVSREKKERFSLILESASTNQTSMYLCASTLVGGTTDTQYFGPGTRLTVL.